The clone carrying this T cell receptor (beta chain) ranks as medium-sized. Its antigen is unknown. These data come from a study of T cell repertoires in aging, cancer and after chemotherapy. General study points: Untreated cancer patients had significantly lower blood TCR diversity than age-matched healthy donors. Loss of evenness, beyond lost richness, contributed to age-related TCR diversity decline in cancer patients. Across the chemotherapy interval, each cancer cohort showed higher median generation probability, suggesting thymic rebound.

Trimming removed 1 base at V and 5 bases at J, with 2 bases between. There are 11 residues in the CDR3. TRB rearrangements spanning V, D and J were amplified using mixed TRB-A/B primers. TCRdb reprocessed the multiplex PCR reads with MiXCR, giving one entry per CDR3 protein. The profile shows roughly 4,000 distinct CDR3 sequences, around 30% of them singletons. Peripheral blood genomic DNA, not sorted cells or RNA, was the template. The chain employs TRBV12-3 or TRBV12-4 and TRBJ1-1; no reliable D call. Material: blood. The clonotype comes from a human donor with a solid tumor. CDR3 nucleotides: TGTGCCAGCAGTTTAGGGACTGAAGCTTTCTTT. It specifies CASSLGTEAFF.